This T cell receptor beta chain was sequenced for a study of T-cell reconstitution after alpha-beta-depleted transplantation in children. Overall study results and limits: Expanded clones from the graft, numbering several hundred, reportedly supplied alpha-beta T cells about two months after transplant. Some patients' high day-60 TCRbeta diversity was attributed to recipient cells surviving conditioning.

The germline V gene has CDR1 MDHEN and CDR2 SYDVKM. Deletions cut 1 base from V and 6 bases from J, with 10 bases between. The CDR3 loop spans 14 amino acids. This clonotype was seen at least ten times. Its target is unknown. Researchers prepared the TCRbeta library using unique molecular identifiers, the study reports. A single record per CDR3 protein comes from TCRdb applying MiXCR to the PCR reads. Of about 830,000 distinct CDR3 sequences in the sample, roughly 15% are singletons; the top ten hold around 4.5%. The clonotype originates from a male patient between 5 and 17 years old who had a stem cell transplant for acute lymphoblastic leukemia, so the T cells may come from the graft donor. The J gene is TRBJ2-1, the V gene TRBV28, with D uncertain. The sample consisted of PBMCs, mostly from graft donor cells, taken 360 days after TCRalphabeta/CD19-depleted stem cell transplant. The CDR3 is CASSLSDRVNEQFF. Here the CDR3 DNA reads TGTGCCAGCAGTTTATCTGATCGAGTCAATGAGCAGTTCTTC.